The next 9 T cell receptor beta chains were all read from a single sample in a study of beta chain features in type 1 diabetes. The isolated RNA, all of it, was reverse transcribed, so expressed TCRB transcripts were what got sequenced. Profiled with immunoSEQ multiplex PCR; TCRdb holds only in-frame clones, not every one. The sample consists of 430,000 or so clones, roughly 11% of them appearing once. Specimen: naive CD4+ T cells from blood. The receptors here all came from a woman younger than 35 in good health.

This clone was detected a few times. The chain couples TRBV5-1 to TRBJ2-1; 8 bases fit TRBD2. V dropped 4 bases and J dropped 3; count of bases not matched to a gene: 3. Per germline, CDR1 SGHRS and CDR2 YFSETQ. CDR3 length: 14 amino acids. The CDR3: CASSRLAIYNEQFF. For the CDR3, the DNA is TGCGCCAGCAGCCGACTAGCGATCTACAATGAGCAGTTCTTC.

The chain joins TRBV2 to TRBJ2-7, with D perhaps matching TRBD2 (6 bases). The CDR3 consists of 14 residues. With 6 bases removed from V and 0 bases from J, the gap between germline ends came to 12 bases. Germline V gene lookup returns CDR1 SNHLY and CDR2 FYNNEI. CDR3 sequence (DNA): TGTGCCAGCAGCGCTACGGGAGCCTCCTACGAGCAGTACGTC. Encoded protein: CASSATGASYEQYV.

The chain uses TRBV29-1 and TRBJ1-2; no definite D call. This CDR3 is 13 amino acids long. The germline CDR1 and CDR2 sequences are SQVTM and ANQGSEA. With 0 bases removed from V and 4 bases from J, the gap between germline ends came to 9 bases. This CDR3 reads CSVEEDRTYGYTF. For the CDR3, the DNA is TGCAGCGTTGAAGAAGACCGCACCTATGGCTACACCTTC.

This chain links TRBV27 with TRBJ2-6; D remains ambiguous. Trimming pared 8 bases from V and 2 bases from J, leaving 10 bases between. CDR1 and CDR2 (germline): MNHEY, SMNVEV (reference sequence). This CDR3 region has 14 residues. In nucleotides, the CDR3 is TGTGCCAGCTCTATGGTGGCTGGGGCCAACGTCCTGACTTTC. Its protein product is CASSMVAGANVLTF. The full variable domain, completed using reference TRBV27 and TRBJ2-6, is EAQVTQNPRYLITVTGKKLTVTCSQNMNHEYMSWYRQDPGLGLRQIYYSMNVEVTDKGDVPEGYKVSRKEKRNFPLILESPSPNQTSLYFCASSMVAGANVLTFGAGSRLTVL.

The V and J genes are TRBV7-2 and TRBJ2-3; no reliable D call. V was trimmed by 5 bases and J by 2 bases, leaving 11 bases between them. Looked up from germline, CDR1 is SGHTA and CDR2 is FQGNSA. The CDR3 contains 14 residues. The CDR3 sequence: CASSISVTTDTQYF. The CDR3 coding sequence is TGTGCCAGCAGCATAAGCGTCACCACAGATACGCAGTATTTT. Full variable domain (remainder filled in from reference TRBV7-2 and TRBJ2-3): GAGVSQSPSNKVTEKGKDVELRCDPISGHTALYWYRQSLGQGLEFLIYFQGNSAPDKSGLPSDRFSAERTGGSVSTLTIQRTQQEDSAVYLCASSISVTTDTQYFGPGTRLTVL.

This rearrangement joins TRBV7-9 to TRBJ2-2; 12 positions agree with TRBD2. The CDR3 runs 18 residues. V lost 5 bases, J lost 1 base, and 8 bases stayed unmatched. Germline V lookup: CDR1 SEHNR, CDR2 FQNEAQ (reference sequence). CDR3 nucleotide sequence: TGTGCCAGCAGCACACCACTAGCGGGGGGACTGAACACCGGGGAGCTGTTTTTT. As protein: CASSTPLAGGLNTGELFF.

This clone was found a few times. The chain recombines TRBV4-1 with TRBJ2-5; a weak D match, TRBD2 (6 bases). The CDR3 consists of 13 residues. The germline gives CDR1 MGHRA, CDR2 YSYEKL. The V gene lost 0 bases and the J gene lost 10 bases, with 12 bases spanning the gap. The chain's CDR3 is CASSQDYWEDQYF. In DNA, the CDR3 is TGCGCCAGCAGCCAAGATTATTGGGAGGACCAGTACTTC.

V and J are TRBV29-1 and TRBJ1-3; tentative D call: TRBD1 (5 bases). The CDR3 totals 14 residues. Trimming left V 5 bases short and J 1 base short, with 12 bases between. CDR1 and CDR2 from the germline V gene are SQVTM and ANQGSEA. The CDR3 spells CSVSTGGSGNTIYF. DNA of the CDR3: TGCAGCGTTTCTACCGGGGGGTCTGGAAACACCATATATTTT. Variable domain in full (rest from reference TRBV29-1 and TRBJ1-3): SAVISQKPSRDICQRGTSLTIQCQVDSQVTMMFWYRQQPGQSLTLIATANQGSEATYESGFVIDKFPISRPNLTFSTLTVSNMSPEDSSIYLCSVSTGGSGNTIYFGEGSWLTVV.

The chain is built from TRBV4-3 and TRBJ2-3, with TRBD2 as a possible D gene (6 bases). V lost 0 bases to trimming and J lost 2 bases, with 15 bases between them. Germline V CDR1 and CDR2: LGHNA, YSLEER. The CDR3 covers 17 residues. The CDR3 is CASSQEGRLLHTDTQYF. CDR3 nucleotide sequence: TGCGCCAGCAGCCAAGAGGGGAGGTTACTACACACAGATACGCAGTATTTT.